The 5 T cell receptor beta chains below were found in one sample sequenced in a study of beta chain features in type 1 diabetes. Expressed TCRB transcripts were sequenced because the entire RNA isolate underwent reverse transcription. TCRdb keeps only in-frame clones here, not all; method: immunoSEQ multiplex PCR. The sample carries fewer than 250,000 clones, 9.6% recorded once. The sample consisted of naive CD4+ T cells from blood. These receptors were obtained from a young woman in good health.

The genes are TRBV25-1 and TRBJ1-5; the D gene is possibly TRBD1 (5 bases). The CDR3 length is 13 residues. Germline values: CDR1 MGHDK, CDR2 SYGVNS. V lost 6 bases and J 7 bases, leaving 13 bases between the germline ends. CDR3 coding DNA: TGTGCCAGCAGGGAGAATGCAGGGCAGCCCCAGCATTTT. It yields the protein CASRENAGQPQHF. The full variable domain, completed using reference TRBV25-1 and TRBJ1-5, is EADIYQTPRYLVIGTGKKITLECSQTMGHDKMYWYQQDPGMELHLIHYSYGVNSTEKGDLSSESTVSRIRTEHFPLTLESARPSHTSQYLCASRENAGQPQHFGDGTRLSIL.

Concerning this clone: A much larger clone lies a single base off, so this may be a read error. Other DNA sequences of this sample code for an identical CDR3. Written as DNA, the CDR3 is TGCGCCAGCAGCCAAGAACCGGCAGGAGGAGATGGCTACACCTTC. Its translation is CASSQEPAGGDGYTF. This chain uses TRBV4-1 with TRBJ1-2; no clear D gene. Trimming took off 0 bases at V and 6 bases at J, with 14 bases between the two ends. Germline V gene data show CDR1 as MGHRA and CDR2 as YSYEKL. The CDR3 is made up of 15 amino acids.

There are many counts of this clone. The chain employs TRBV14 and TRBJ2-3, with D possibly being TRBD2 (6 bases). Trimming left V 4 bases short and J 2 bases short, with 10 bases between. The CDR3 covers 14 residues. Germline V lookup: CDR1 SGHDN, CDR2 FVKESK. CDR3 loop: CASSRRDFTDTQYF. DNA for the CDR3: TGTGCCAGCAGCCGTCGGGACTTCACAGATACGCAGTATTTT.

This clone has only a few counts. This chain links TRBV2 with TRBJ2-2; 8 bases are a match to TRBD2. The CDR3 sequence is 14 residues long. CDR1 and CDR2 (germline): SNHLY, FYNNEI. The V gene end was trimmed by 8 bases and the J gene end by 5 bases; junction bases not matched to a gene: 7. CDR3 loop: CASLRERGTGELFF. CDR3 sequence (DNA): TGTGCCAGCCTTCGGGAGCGGGGGACCGGGGAGCTGTTTTTT. Supplemented by reference TRBV2 and TRBJ2-2, the full variable domain reads EPEVTQTPSHQVTQMGQEVILRCVPISNHLYFYWYRQILGQKVEFLVSFYNNEISEKSEIFDDQFSVERPDGSNFTLKIRSTKLEDSAMYFCASLRERGTGELFFGEGSRLTVL.

This chain joins TRBV9 and TRBJ2-7; D gene ambiguous. Germline-derived CDR1 and CDR2 are SGDLS and YYNGEE. The CDR3 is 14 residues long. V gave up 4 bases and J gave up 4 bases, with 15 bases separating them. Here the CDR3 DNA reads TGTGCCAGCAGCCCTACGGCCGTCGGGTACGAGCAGTACTTC. Its protein product is CASSPTAVGYEQYF.